The present T cell receptor beta chain was sequenced within a study of blood T cell repertoires in COVID-19. In the study overall: The United States, Italy and Spain supplied acute and convalescent COVID-19 samples. T cells, B-cell-depleted T cells, or PBMCs provided the cDNA or gDNA that served as material.

This CDR3 region has 16 residues. Per the germline V gene, CDR1 is KGHSH and CDR2 is LQKENI. V dropped 5 bases and J dropped 2 bases, with 16 bases sitting between them. Per the original data handling: Estimation of nucleated cell counts relied on the amplification of reference gene primers. Using immunoSEQ multiplex PCR, the repertoire was profiled, and TCRdb retains in-frame clones only, with some absent. The V and J calls and the clone size are those of that table, but D and trimming were determined from the DNA. Of some 100,000 clones in the sample, approximately 86% were seen once. The gene calls are TRBV18 and TRBJ2-1, with a weak D call TRBD1 (6 bases). Sequencing used peripheral blood. This sequence originates from a man aged 50-59 years with acute or convalescent COVID-19. The CDR3 sequence is CASSYRRDKTYNEQFF. The DNA of the CDR3 is TGTGCCAGCTCATACCGTCGGGACAAGACCTACAATGAGCAGTTCTTC.